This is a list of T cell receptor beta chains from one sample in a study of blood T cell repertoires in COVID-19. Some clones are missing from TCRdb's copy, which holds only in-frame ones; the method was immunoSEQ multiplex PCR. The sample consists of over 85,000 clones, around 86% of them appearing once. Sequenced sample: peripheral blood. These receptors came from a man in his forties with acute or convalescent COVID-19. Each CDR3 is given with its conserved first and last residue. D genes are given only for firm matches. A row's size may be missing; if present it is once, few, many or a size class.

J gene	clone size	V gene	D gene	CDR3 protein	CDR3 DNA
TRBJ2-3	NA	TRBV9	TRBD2	CASSVAAGAPTDTQYF	TGTGCCAGCAGCGTAGCAGCGGGGGCCCCCACAGATACGCAGTATTTT
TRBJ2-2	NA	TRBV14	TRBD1	CASSQPRGYTGELFF	TGTGCCAGCAGCCAGCCCAGGGGGTACACCGGGGAGCTGTTTTTT
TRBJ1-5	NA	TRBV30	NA	CASGEGNQPQHF	TGTGCCTCTGGGGAGGGGAATCAGCCCCAGCATTTT
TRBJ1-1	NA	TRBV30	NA	CAWSPERDTEAFF	TGTGCCTGGAGTCCCGAACGGGACACTGAAGCTTTCTTT
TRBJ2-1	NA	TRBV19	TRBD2	CASSPLAGGPYNEQFF	TGTGCCAGTAGTCCACTAGCGGGGGGTCCCTACAATGAGCAGTTCTTC
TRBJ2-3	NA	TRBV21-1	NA	CASSKSLTSGLLTDTQYF	TGTGCCAGCAGCAAATCTTTGACTAGCGGGCTTCTTACAGATACGCAGTATTTT
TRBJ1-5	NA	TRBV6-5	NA	CASVPSGYGQPQHF	TGTGCCAGCGTCCCCTCAGGGTATGGCCAGCCCCAGCATTTT
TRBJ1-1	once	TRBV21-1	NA	CASSKGGESNTEAFF	TGTGCCAGCAGCAAAGGGGGGGAATCGAACACTGAAGCTTTCTTT
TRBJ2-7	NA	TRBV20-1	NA	CSASGTLVSEQYF	TGCAGTGCTAGTGGGACACTGGTTAGCGAGCAGTACTTC
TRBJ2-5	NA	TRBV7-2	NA	CASSSYLEETQYF	TGTGCCAGCAGCTCCTACCTCGAAGAGACCCAGTACTTC
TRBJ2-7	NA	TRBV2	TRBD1	CASRDSSSGEQYF	TGTGCCAGCCGGGACAGTTCGTCGGGCGAGCAGTACTTC
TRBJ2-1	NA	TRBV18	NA	CASSPTRLVFNEQFF	TGTGCCAGCTCACCGACGCGACTAGTATTTAATGAGCAGTTCTTC
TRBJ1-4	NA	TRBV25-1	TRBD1	CASSEFGQGGAKLFF	TGTGCCAGCAGTGAATTCGGACAGGGGGGTGCAAAACTGTTTTTT
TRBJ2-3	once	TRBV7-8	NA	CASSPWSGELGTDTQYF	TGTGCCAGCAGCCCATGGTCGGGGGAGCTGGGGACAGATACGCAGTATTTT
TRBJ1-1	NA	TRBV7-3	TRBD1	CASSLGTGRWDTEAFF	TGTGCCAGCAGCTTAGGGACAGGGCGGTGGGACACTGAAGCTTTCTTT
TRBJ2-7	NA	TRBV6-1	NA	CASSEREVPPYEQYF	TGTGCCAGCAGTGAACGCGAGGTCCCTCCCTACGAGCAGTACTTC
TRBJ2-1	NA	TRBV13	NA	CASSVGGRHPVNEQFF	TGTGCCAGCAGCGTCGGGGGGCGGCATCCCGTTAATGAGCAGTTCTTC
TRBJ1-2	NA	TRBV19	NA	CASWGVINYGYTF	TGTGCCAGCTGGGGGGTAATTAACTATGGCTACACCTTC
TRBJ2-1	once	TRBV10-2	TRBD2	CASRMGLAGEGSYNEQFF	TGCGCCAGCAGGATGGGACTAGCGGGAGAGGGATCCTACAATGAGCAGTTCTTC
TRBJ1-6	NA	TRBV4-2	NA	CASSQEGGYYNSPLHF	TGTGCCAGCAGCCAAGAGGGGGGGTATTATAATTCACCCCTCCACTTT
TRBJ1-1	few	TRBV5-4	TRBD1	CASSEGQLNTEAFF	TGTGCCAGCAGCGAGGGACAGCTGAACACTGAAGCTTTCTTT
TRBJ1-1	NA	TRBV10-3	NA	CAINGGRGTEAFF	TGTGCCATCAACGGGGGGCGGGGCACTGAAGCTTTCTTT
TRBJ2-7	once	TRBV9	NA	CASSQGGLKTYEQYF	TGTGCCAGCAGCCAGGGGGGACTCAAAACCTACGAGCAGTACTTC
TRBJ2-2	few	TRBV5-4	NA	CASSLDQLVTGELFF	TGTGCCAGCAGCTTGGATCAGTTGGTAACCGGGGAGCTGTTTTTT
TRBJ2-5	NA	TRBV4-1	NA	CASALGQQETQYF	TGCGCCAGCGCCCTCGGACAGCAAGAGACCCAGTACTTC
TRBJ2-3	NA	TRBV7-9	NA	CASSLDYATDTQYF	TGTGCCAGCAGCTTAGACTACGCCACAGATACGCAGTATTTT
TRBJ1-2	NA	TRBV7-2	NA	CASSFGDIRGYTF	TGTGCCAGCAGCTTTGGGGACATACGTGGCTACACCTTC
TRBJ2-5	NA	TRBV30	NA	CAWRTGEYQETQYF	TGTGCCTGGAGGACGGGAGAGTACCAAGAGACCCAGTACTTC
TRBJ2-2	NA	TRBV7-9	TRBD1	CASPPRGQLSGELFF	TGTGCGAGCCCCCCCAGGGGGCAGTTGAGCGGGGAGCTGTTTTTT
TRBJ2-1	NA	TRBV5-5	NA	CASSLWFADNEQFF	TGTGCCAGCAGCTTGTGGTTTGCGGACAATGAGCAGTTCTTC
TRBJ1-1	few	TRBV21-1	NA	CASIHQQGVAFF	TGTGCCAGCATCCACCAACAGGGGGTGGCTTTCTTT
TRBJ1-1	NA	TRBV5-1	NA	CASSVQGPSMNTEAFF	TGCGCCAGCAGCGTTCAGGGCCCTTCCATGAACACTGAAGCTTTCTTT
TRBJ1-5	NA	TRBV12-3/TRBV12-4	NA	CASSSNPTGTQHF	TGTGCCAGCAGTTCTAACCCAACAGGGACCCAGCATTTT
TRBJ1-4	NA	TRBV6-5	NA	CASSYSLVATNEKLFF	TGTGCCAGCAGTTACTCCCTCGTTGCAACTAATGAAAAACTGTTTTTT
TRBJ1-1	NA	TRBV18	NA	CASSPGRDYTEAFF	TGTGCCAGCTCACCGGGCAGGGACTACACTGAAGCTTTCTTT
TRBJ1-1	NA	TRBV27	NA	CASSPFPGTEAFF	TGTGCCAGCAGCCCCTTCCCAGGCACTGAAGCTTTCTTT
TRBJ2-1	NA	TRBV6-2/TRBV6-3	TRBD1	CASSLGQQGEQFF	TGTGCCAGCAGTTTGGGACAGCAGGGTGAGCAGTTCTTC
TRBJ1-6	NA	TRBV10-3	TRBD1	CASDRGFNSPLHF	TGTGCCTCCGACAGGGGTTTCAATTCACCCCTCCACTTT
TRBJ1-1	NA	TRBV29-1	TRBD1	CSDRTGHTEAFF	TGCAGCGATAGGACAGGGCACACTGAAGCTTTCTTT
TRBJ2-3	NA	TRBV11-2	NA	CASSLDREDTQYF	TGTGCCAGCAGCTTAGACAGGGAAGATACGCAGTATTTT
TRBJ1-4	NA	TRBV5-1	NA	CASSLGQGREEKLFF	TGCGCCAGCAGCTTGGGTCAGGGGAGAGAGGAAAAACTGTTTTTT
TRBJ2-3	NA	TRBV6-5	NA	CASSDRRDTQYF	TGTGCCAGCAGCGACAGGCGGGATACGCAGTATTTT
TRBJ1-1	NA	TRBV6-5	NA	CASGRGNTEAFF	TGTGCCAGCGGGAGGGGGAACACTGAAGCTTTCTTT
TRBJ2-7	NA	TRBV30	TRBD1	CAWSDPGQGSSYEQYF	TGTGCCTGGAGTGACCCCGGACAGGGATCGTCCTACGAGCAGTACTTC
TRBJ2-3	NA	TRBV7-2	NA	CASSLALAGDTQYF	TGTGCCAGCAGCTTAGCGCTAGCTGGTGATACGCAGTATTTT
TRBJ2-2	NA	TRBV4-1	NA	CASRPVHDRLTGELFF	TGCGCCAGCAGACCTGTACACGACAGACTCACCGGGGAGCTGTTTTTT
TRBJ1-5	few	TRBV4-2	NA	CASSQDRGTRPQHF	TGTGCCAGCAGCCAAGATCGGGGGACCAGGCCCCAGCATTTT
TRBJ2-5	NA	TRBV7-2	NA	CASSLAGGRETQYF	TGTGCCAGCAGCTTAGCGGGGGGTAGAGAGACCCAGTACTTC
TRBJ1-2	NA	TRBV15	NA	CATSFLRGAAYGYTF	TGTGCCACCAGCTTCCTCCGGGGGGCCGCCTATGGCTACACCTTC
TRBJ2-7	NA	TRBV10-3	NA	CAISGDLGGASYEQYF	TGTGCCATCAGTGGAGATTTGGGGGGTGCCTCCTACGAGCAGTACTTC
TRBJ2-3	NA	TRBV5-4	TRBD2	CAGEREGTDTQYF	TGTGCCGGGGAGCGGGAGGGAACAGATACGCAGTATTTT
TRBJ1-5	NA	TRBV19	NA	CASTEDSQGQPQHF	TGTGCCAGTACCGAAGACAGTCAGGGTCAGCCCCAGCATTTT